What follows are 10 T cell receptor beta chains derived from one specimen sequenced in a study of cytomegalovirus exposure and HLA in healthy donors. This PCR relied on a set of 60 Vbeta primers and 13 Jbeta primers. Only in-frame clones appear in the TCRdb table, and some are missing; sequencing was by immunoSEQ multiplex PCR. The sample has tens of thousands of clones, less than 75% seen once; the top ten hold 6% to 9.5%. The source material was PBMCs. These receptors were obtained from a middle-aged man in good health and CMV-seropositive.

Worth noting for this clone: The same CDR3 also results from other DNA sequences found in this sample. This rearrangement joins TRBV30 to TRBJ1-1; no firm D call. Trimming took off 4 bases at V and 8 bases at J, with 11 bases between the two ends. The germline V gene has CDR1 GTSNPN and CDR2 SVGIG (reference sequence). This CDR3 has 11 amino acids. The CDR3 loop is CAWIRVREAFF. CDR3 nucleotide sequence: TGTGCCTGGATTCGGGTGAGAGAAGCTTTCTTT.

In this sample, this clone turned up a few times. The V call is TRBV7-2, the J call TRBJ1-1, with 7 bases identical to TRBD1. J was trimmed by 4 bases and V by 3 bases; bases with no gene match: 5. Germline CDR1 is SGHTA and CDR2 is FQGNSA. There are 14 residues in the CDR3. The CDR3 region is CASSFGRGATEAFF. CDR3 bases: TGTGCCAGCAGCTTCGGCAGGGGGGCCACTGAAGCTTTCTTT.

This clone has more than one count but fewer than ten. This rearrangement joins TRBV28 to TRBJ1-2, with D possibly being TRBD1 (5 bases). Looked up from germline, CDR1 is MDHEN and CDR2 is SYDVKM. The CDR3 has 13 amino acids. Trimming removed 5 bases from V and 4 bases from J, with 11 bases in between. Here the CDR3 reads CASSRQMIYGYTF. The CDR3 region has the DNA TGTGCCAGCAGTCGACAGATGATCTATGGCTACACCTTC.

V and J are TRBV10-3 and TRBJ2-3, with a tentative D call TRBD2 (6 bases). The CDR3 has 15 amino acids. Trimming took off 3 bases at V and 2 bases at J, with 12 bases between the two ends. Germline CDR1 ENHRY, CDR2 SYGVKD. DNA of the CDR3: TGTGCCATCAGTGATTTGGGGACTTTCACAGATACGCAGTATTTT. Amino acids: CAISDLGTFTDTQYF.

This clone was found a few times. The J gene is TRBJ1-1, the V gene TRBV7-6; D is perhaps TRBD1 (5 bases). The V and J ends lost 5 bases and 2 bases respectively, with 15 bases between them. Germline loops: CDR1 SGHVS, CDR2 FNYEAQ. This CDR3 has 15 amino acids. The CDR3 DNA is TGTGCCAGCAGCCCCCGGGGGTCCCGAAACACTGAAGCTTTCTTT. It translates to CASSPRGSRNTEAFF.

CDR3 in amino acids: CASSPGGSTNPGYTF. CDR3 DNA sequence: TGCGCCAGCAGCCCTGGGGGCAGCACTAATCCAGGCTACACCTTC. V is TRBV5-1 and J is TRBJ1-2; maybe TRBD1 (6 bases). V shed 4 bases and J shed 8 bases, with 21 bases lying between them. The CDR3 covers 15 residues. Germline V gene data show CDR1 as SGHRS and CDR2 as YFSETQ.

This clone was observed a handful of times. The chain recombines TRBV4-3 with TRBJ2-7; 9 bases map to TRBD1. The CDR3 spans 15 residues. Looked up from germline, CDR1 is LGHNA and CDR2 is YSLEER. V was clipped by 1 base and J by 3 bases; unmatched bases: 4. The CDR3 sequence: CASSQGRQGVYEQYF. CDR3 DNA sequence: TGCGCCAGCAGCCAAGGAAGACAGGGGGTCTACGAGCAGTACTTC.

The sample holds a few counts of this clone. CDR3 bases: TGTGCCAGCAGGCGGACAGGGGGCGACACTGAAGCTTTCTTT. It is translated as CASRRTGGDTEAFF. The chain recombines TRBV6-6 with TRBJ1-1; TRBD1 aligns across 11 bases. CDR3 size: 14 residues. Germline CDR1 MNHNY, CDR2 SVGAGI (reference sequence). V lost 6 bases, J lost 3 bases, and 3 bases stayed unmatched.

The chain employs TRBV11-2 and TRBJ2-3; D possibly corresponds to TRBD2 (5 bases). Per germline, CDR1 SGHAT and CDR2 FQNNGV. Trimming cost V 5 bases and J 1 base, with 13 bases left between them. This CDR3 has 15 amino acids. CDR3 amino acids: CASSVQWRGTDTQYF. CDR3 bases: TGTGCCAGCAGCGTACAATGGCGGGGCACAGATACGCAGTATTTT.

This clone was seen only a few times. The chain recombines TRBV27 with TRBJ1-5; a possible D gene is TRBD1 (6 bases). Trimming took off 5 bases at V and 7 bases at J, with 15 bases between the two ends. This CDR3 is built from 14 residues. The V gene's germline CDR1 is MNHEY and CDR2 SMNVEV (reference sequence). The CDR3 loop is CASSQGLGWQPQHF. The DNA for the CDR3 is TGTGCCAGCAGTCAGGGGCTAGGGTGGCAGCCCCAGCATTTT.